This T cell receptor beta chain was sequenced in a study of T cell repertoires in cytomegalovirus infection. Whole-study context: Both recently identified HLA-C-restricted and well-studied HLA-B-restricted CMV epitopes were used in the study. From public TCR beta signatures came an indication of both CMV infection and matching HLA type. General study findings and limits: Using cumulative public TCR beta family frequency, the authors identified those who carried CMV together with the relevant HLA. Dominating the ex vivo response were TCR beta clonotypes that were CMV-specific and HLA-C-restricted.

TCRdb fed the reads into MiXCR, producing one record per CDR3 protein. The sample shows about 740,000 distinct CDR3 sequences, around 30% of them seen only once. CDR1 and CDR2 from the germline V gene are SGHVS and FQNEAQ. Trimming took 5 bases from V and 6 from J; bases not matched to a gene: 12. The CDR3 covers 15 residues. In regard to this clonotype: The antigen is not known.

The source is a human donor in good health (CMV status not recorded). Some clones in this sample may be carry-over from other donors' samples. Material: cultured PBMCs, obtained from culture after CMV antigen stimulation. V is TRBV7-8 and J is TRBJ1-1, with 7 bases identical to TRBD1. CDR3 in amino acids: CASSQWDSTFSEAFF. The DNA for the CDR3 is TGTGCCAGCAGCCAATGGGACAGTACCTTTTCTGAAGCTTTCTTT.